These 32 T cell receptor beta chains were sequenced from one sample in a study of T cells in Graves' hyperthyroidism and ophthalmopathy (dated 2019 in TCRdb). Libraries were constructed by multiplex PCR. The reads were generated on an Illumina HiSeq 2000. TCR beta CDR3 regions were amplified from RNA transcripts. The TCR CDR3 was subjected to a first round of RT-PCR using the HTBI primer set and the Qiagen OneStep RT-PCR kit. TCRdb reprocessed the public reads (quality trimming at Q25 with fastp, clone calling with MiXCR) and kept in-frame beta chains. Rows matching on CDR3 protein sequence are summarized as one entry with the most common DNA and genes. This sample lists over 700,000 distinct CDR3 sequences; around 39% were detected once. Approximately 8.7% of the sample is in the top ten clones. Sample: blood. These receptors all come from a man between 18 and 29 years old with Graves' hyperthyroidism.

The V and J genes are TRBV6-5 and TRBJ2-7; no firm D call. Germline V gene sequence: CDR1 MNHEY, CDR2 SVGAGI. Trimming stripped 0 bases from V and 6 bases from J, with 9 bases between. This CDR3 is built from 13 residues. The CDR3 reads CASSYSVVSEQYF. The CDR3 DNA follows: TGTGCCAGCAGTTACTCAGTAGTTTCCGAGCAGTACTTC.

This clonotype was detected ten times or more. This sequence joins TRBV20-1 and TRBJ1-6; 9 bases map to TRBD1. Trimming removed 3 bases from V and 10 bases from J; junction bases left unmatched: 4. The V gene's germline CDR1 is DFQATT and CDR2 SNEGSKA (reference sequence). The length of the CDR3 is 13 residues. CDR3 nucleotide sequence: TGCAGTGCTAGGGGACAGGGACTCTCACCCCTCCACTTT. Its translation is CSARGQGLSPLHF.

This clonotype was seen repeatedly, ten times or more. This chain's CDR3 is CSARGTSGDQETQYF. CDR3 coding DNA: TGCAGTGCTAGGGGGACTAGCGGGGACCAAGAGACCCAGTACTTC. The chain combines TRBV20-1 with TRBJ2-5, with 13 bases identical to TRBD2. After removal of 3 bases from V and 0 bases from J, the junction contained 1 base not matched to a gene. Per the germline V gene, CDR1 is DFQATT and CDR2 is SNEGSKA (reference sequence). The CDR3 is 15 residues long.

This clonotype was seen ten or more times. This sequence joins TRBV9 and TRBJ1-6, with D possibly being TRBD1 (5 bases). CDR1 and CDR2 (germline): SGDLS, YYNGEE. The CDR3 length is 15 residues. V lost 3 bases to trimming and J lost 8 bases, with 15 bases between them. CDR3 nucleotides: TGTGCCAGCAGCGACGGGGGTGGACGATATTCACCCCTCCACTTT. It is translated as CASSDGGGRYSPLHF.

This clonotype showed up just a few times. The chain has TRBV5-8 and TRBJ2-5; tentative D call: TRBD1 (6 bases). Germline CDR1 and CDR2: SGHTS and YDEGEE. Between the trimmed V and J ends, which lost 4 bases and 7 bases, there was a span of 14 bases. The CDR3 consists of 13 residues. Here the CDR3 DNA reads TGTGCCAGCAGCGACAGGCAGCAGTGGACCCAGTACTTC. Translating it yields CASSDRQQWTQYF. The complete variable domain, with remaining parts taken from reference TRBV5-8 and TRBJ2-5, reads EAGVTQSPTHLIKTRGQQATLRCSPISGHTSVYWYQQALGLGLQFLLWYDEGEERNRGNFPPRFSGRQFPNYSSELNVNALELEDSALYLCASSDRQQWTQYFGPGTRLLVL.

As regards this clonotype: Being one base from a much bigger clone, this may be a read error. J is TRBJ1-2 and V is TRBV10-3, with D perhaps matching TRBD1 (5 bases). Germline V lookup: CDR1 ENHRY, CDR2 SYGVKD. V lost 3 bases to trimming and J lost 5 bases, with 13 bases between them. This CDR3 has 14 residues. The CDR3 DNA sequence: TGTGCCATCAGTGATAGTGGACACAGATATGGCTACACCTTC. Translating gives CAISDSGHRYGYTF.

The rearrangement links TRBV2 to TRBJ1-5, with D perhaps TRBD1 (6 bases). The V gene lost 8 bases and the J gene lost 0 bases, with 11 bases spanning the gap. The CDR3 is 14 residues long. Germline CDR1 is SNHLY and CDR2 is FYNNEI. The CDR3 is CASARTDSNQPQHF. CDR3 bases: TGTGCCAGCGCCCGGACAGATAGCAATCAGCCCCAGCATTTT.

This clonotype was seen more than once but under ten times. The chain is built from TRBV6-5 and TRBJ1-5, with D hard to call. The germline CDR1 and CDR2 sequences are MNHEY and SVGAGI. This CDR3 region has 14 residues. V lost 5 bases to trimming and J lost 3 bases, with 11 bases between them. As DNA, the CDR3 is TGTGCCAGCAGTCCCACGACCTTCAATCAGCCCCAGCATTTT. This encodes CASSPTTFNQPQHF.

As for this clonotype: Given the absence of the conserved phenylalanine or tryptophan at the CDR3 end, a read error is likely. The DNA is left out, because the CDR3 cannot be placed on it with certainty; the CDR3 is given as TCRdb lists it. This chain uses TRBV7-2 with TRBJ1-1. Germline loops: CDR1 SGHTA, CDR2 FQGNSA. The CDR3 adds up to 8 amino acids, both ends counted. CDR3 protein: CASSLGFG.

About this clonotype: The CDR3 carries no conserved terminal phenylalanine or tryptophan, so it likely arises from a read error. The V call is TRBV28, the J call TRBJ2-7; 7 positions agree with TRBD1. The germline V gene has CDR1 MDHEN and CDR2 SYDVKM. V lost 2 bases and J lost 6; bases outside the gene matches: 1. The CDR3 consists of 12 residues. The DNA for the CDR3 is TGTGCCAGCAGTTTAAGACAGGGCGAGCAGTACTTG. Residues: CASSLRQGEQYL.

The chain uses TRBV7-2 and TRBJ1-1; TRBD1 agrees at 10 bases. CDR1 is SGHTA, CDR2 FQGNSA, per germline. This CDR3 comprises 15 residues. The V and J ends lost 8 bases and 1 base, in that order; junction bases with no gene match: 7. The CDR3 region is CASSGTGATNTEAFF. The CDR3 bases are TGTGCCAGCTCCGGGACAGGGGCGACGAACACTGAAGCTTTCTTT.

The rearrangement links TRBV15 to TRBJ2-5, with 9 positions matching TRBD2. This CDR3 has 17 amino acids. The J segment lost 5 bases and the V segment lost 3 bases, leaving 13 bases of the junction unmatched. Germline values: CDR1 LNHNV, CDR2 YYDKDF (reference sequence). The DNA for the CDR3 is TGTGCCACCAGCAGTGGGGAGGCGGGAGGGTTCGGGGAGACCCAGTACTTC. Translated: CATSSGEAGGFGETQYF.

This clonotype was counted a few times. The gene calls are TRBV5-1 and TRBJ1-3, with D unresolved. This CDR3 comprises 15 residues. Germline CDR1 is SGHRS and CDR2 is YFSETQ. The V gene lost 3 bases and the J gene lost 0 bases, with 10 bases spanning the gap. In DNA form, the CDR3 reads TGCGCCAGCAGCTCAGGAAGAGCCTCTGGAAACACCATATATTTT. Protein product: CASSSGRASGNTIYF.

The CDR3, as DNA: TGCAGCGTTGTCCGGGACAGGGACACTGAAGCTTTCTTT. It is translated as CSVVRDRDTEAFF. V is TRBV29-1 and J is TRBJ1-1; 9 nucleotides agree with TRBD1. The junction had 3 bases not matched to a gene; V was cut back by 4 bases and J by 3 bases. CDR1 is SQVTM, CDR2 ANQGSEA, per germline. The CDR3 loop spans 13 amino acids.

CDR3 loop: CASSFRVSEPQHF. CDR3 bases: TGTGCCAGCAGTTTCAGGGTGAGTGAGCCCCAGCATTTT. This rearrangement joins TRBV6-5 to TRBJ1-5, with D perhaps matching TRBD1 (5 bases). The CDR3 is made up of 13 amino acids. The germline V and J ends were trimmed by 4 bases and 8 bases, with 12 bases remaining between them. Germline CDR1 and CDR2: MNHEY and SVGAGI.

This clonotype was seen ten or more times. The CDR3 DNA reads TGTGCCAGCAGCGCCGGGACACAGGGAAACACCATATATTTT. It yields the protein CASSAGTQGNTIYF. The chain links TRBV9 to TRBJ1-3, with D perhaps TRBD1 (6 bases). The ends were cut back, 3 bases at V and 4 bases at J, with 11 bases in the middle. CDR3 length: 14 amino acids. Germline V gene lookup returns CDR1 SGDLS and CDR2 YYNGEE. Drawing the rest from reference TRBV9 and TRBJ1-3, the complete variable domain is DSGVTQTPKHLITATGQRVTLRCSPRSGDLSVYWYQQSLDQGLQFLIQYYNGEERAKGNILERFSAQQFPDLHSELNLSSLELGDSALYFCASSAGTQGNTIYFGEGSWLTVV.

This chain joins TRBV2 and TRBJ1-6; TRBD1 is a possible D gene (6 bases). The CDR3 has 14 residues. The ends were cut back, 3 bases at V and 10 bases at J, with 13 bases in the middle. Germline CDR1 and CDR2: SNHLY and FYNNEI. The CDR3 nucleotides are TGTGCCAGCAGTGAGAGCGGGGGGGCATCACCCCTCCACTTT. Protein product: CASSESGGASPLHF. The whole variable domain, filled in from reference TRBV2 and TRBJ1-6, reads EPEVTQTPSHQVTQMGQEVILRCVPISNHLYFYWYRQILGQKVEFLVSFYNNEISEKSEIFDDQFSVERPDGSNFTLKIRSTKLEDSAMYFCASSESGGASPLHFGNGTRLTVT.

This clonotype was found many times. V usage is TRBV19 and J usage is TRBJ1-2; D might be TRBD1 (5 bases). CDR3 length: 10 residues. V was cut by 7 bases and J by 6 bases, with 6 bases left in between. Germline loops: CDR1 LNHDA, CDR2 SQIVND (reference sequence). The DNA of the CDR3 is TGTGCCAGTACAGGGAATGGCTACACCTTC. Translating it yields CASTGNGYTF. The full variable domain, its missing parts supplied by reference TRBV19 and TRBJ1-2, is DGGITQSPKYLFRKEGQNVTLSCEQNLNHDAMYWYRQDPGQGLRLIYYSQIVNDFQKGDIAEGYSVSREKKESFPLTVTSAQKNPTAFYLCASTGNGYTFGSGTRLTVV.

This chain uses TRBV24-1 with TRBJ2-3; 10 positions match TRBD1. Germline V gives CDR1 KGHDR, CDR2 SFDVKD. CDR3 length: 16 amino acids. Germline trimming cut 4 bases from V and 0 bases from J; bases unmatched to any gene: 3. The CDR3 is CATSDRQGASTDTQYF. CDR3 coding DNA: TGTGCCACCAGTGACCGACAGGGGGCTAGCACAGATACGCAGTATTTT.

The genes are TRBV11-3 and TRBJ2-7; TRBD1 matches at 8 bases. Per the germline V gene, CDR1 is SGHNT and CDR2 is YENEEA. Unmatched junction bases numbered 6, after V lost 5 bases and J lost 0 bases. This CDR3 is 15 amino acids long. CDR3 amino acids: CASSEMGQASYEQYF. The CDR3 DNA sequence: TGTGCCAGCAGCGAAATGGGACAGGCCTCCTACGAGCAGTACTTC.

In regard to this clonotype: This may stem from a read error, because a much larger clone lies one nucleotide away. This chain joins TRBV5-1 and TRBJ1-1, with D unresolved. There are 13 residues in the CDR3. V was shortened by 5 bases and J by 0 bases, with 8 bases between the two germline ends. Looked up from germline, CDR1 is SGHRS and CDR2 is YFSETQ. The CDR3 region is CASRTNMNTEAFF. The CDR3, as DNA: TGCGCCAGCAGAACTAATATGAACACTGAAGCTTTCTTT.

Regarding this clonotype: One base away lies a much larger clone, so this may be a sequencing read error. V usage is TRBV6-2 or TRBV6-3 and J usage is TRBJ2-7; no definite D call. Trimming left V 2 bases short and J 2 bases short, with 7 bases between. CDR3 length: 13 amino acids. Germline CDR1 MNHEY, CDR2 SVGEGT. CDR3 sequence reads: CASSYTRTYEQYF. The CDR3 DNA reads as TGTGCCAGCAGTTACACTCGGACCTACGAGCAGTACTTC.

This clonotype turned up a few times. The chain couples TRBV30 to TRBJ2-7; D gene ambiguous. The germline gives CDR1 GTSNPN, CDR2 SVGIG (reference sequence). The V end lost 2 bases, the J end lost 4 bases, and 9 bases lay between the germline ends. This CDR3 has 12 residues. The CDR3 protein is CAWSFRGYEQYF. The CDR3 DNA reads as TGTGCCTGGAGTTTCCGAGGATACGAGCAGTACTTC.

This clonotype was seen at least ten times. The genes are TRBV20-1 and TRBJ1-6, with 7 positions matching TRBD1. This CDR3 is 15 amino acids long. After removal of 2 bases from V and 8 bases from J, the junction contained 9 bases not matched to a gene. CDR1 is DFQATT, CDR2 SNEGSKA, per germline (reference sequence). In DNA form, the CDR3 reads TGCAGTGCTAGACTCAACAGGGGCGTGGATTCACCCCTCCACTTT. Amino acids: CSARLNRGVDSPLHF.

This clonotype was seen many times. The chain carries TRBV24-1 and TRBJ2-7; D is unresolved. The CDR3 is 12 residues long. The germline gives CDR1 KGHDR, CDR2 SFDVKD. Trimming removed 1 base at V and 8 bases at J, with 8 bases between. This CDR3 reads CATSDFNGQQYF. In nucleotides, the CDR3 is TGTGCCACCAGTGATTTCAATGGGCAGCAGTACTTC.

The chain employs TRBV20-1 and TRBJ1-1; TRBD1 matches at 9 bases. The V gene end was trimmed by 3 bases and the J gene end by 2 bases; junction bases not matched to a gene: 7. The CDR3 has 15 residues. Germline V gene lookup returns CDR1 DFQATT and CDR2 SNEGSKA (reference sequence). The CDR3, as DNA: TGCAGTGCTAGGGGGGACAGGGCGGTTAACACTGAAGCTTTCTTT. It yields the protein CSARGDRAVNTEAFF.

The chain is built from TRBV5-1 and TRBJ2-7; either TRBD1 or TRBD2 may fit D (5 bases each). The CDR3 has 15 amino acids. With 2 bases removed from V and 2 bases from J, the gap between germline ends came to 14 bases. Germline V CDR1 and CDR2: SGHRS, YFSETQ. CDR3 coding DNA: TGCGCCAGCAGCTTTACCGGGACGCTTGCCTACGAGCAGTACTTC. Translation gives CASSFTGTLAYEQYF.

This clonotype showed up many times. This chain uses TRBV10-3 with TRBJ2-7; D gene uncertain. CDR3 length: 12 residues. V was pared by 2 bases and J by 5 bases, with 7 bases between. Germline CDR1 is ENHRY and CDR2 is SYGVKD. CDR3 DNA: TGTGCCATCAGTGAGGATGGGGACGAGCAGTACTTC. As protein: CAISEDGDEQYF.

CDR3 region: CASSRTKSDSQETQYF. In DNA form, the CDR3 reads TGTGCCAGCAGTCGGACAAAGAGTGATTCACAAGAGACCCAGTACTTC. This chain uses TRBV2 with TRBJ2-5; perhaps TRBD1 as D (5 bases). This CDR3 region has 16 residues. Trimming took off 5 bases at V and 2 bases at J, with 18 bases between the two ends. Germline V lookup: CDR1 SNHLY, CDR2 FYNNEI.

J is TRBJ1-1 and V is TRBV28, with D unresolved. This CDR3 region has 15 residues. Trimming took 7 bases from V and 0 from J, leaving 15 bases between them. Germline V gene sequence: CDR1 MDHEN, CDR2 SYDVKM. CDR3 loop: CASILSTAMNTEAFF. The CDR3 DNA reads as TGTGCCAGCATTCTGTCCACTGCTATGAACACTGAAGCTTTCTTT.

The table lists this clonotype with many counts. The chain recombines TRBV6-6 with TRBJ1-2, with 7 bases aligning to TRBD1. J gave up 3 bases and V 0 bases, and 4 bases lay outside the gene matches. Germline V gene lookup returns CDR1 MNHNY and CDR2 SVGAGI (reference sequence). The CDR3 is made up of 15 amino acids. The CDR3 is CASSYSHRGHYGYTF. The CDR3 DNA reads as TGTGCCAGCAGTTACTCGCACAGGGGCCACTATGGCTACACCTTC.

This clonotype was detected a few times. V and J are TRBV6-5 and TRBJ1-1; D gene unclear. CDR1 is MNHEY and CDR2 is SVGAGI in the germline V gene. The CDR3 totals 13 residues. V was pared by 2 bases and J by 1 base, with 5 bases between. The CDR3 spells CASSYTANTEAFF. The CDR3 DNA reads as TGTGCCAGCAGTTACACTGCGAACACTGAAGCTTTCTTT.